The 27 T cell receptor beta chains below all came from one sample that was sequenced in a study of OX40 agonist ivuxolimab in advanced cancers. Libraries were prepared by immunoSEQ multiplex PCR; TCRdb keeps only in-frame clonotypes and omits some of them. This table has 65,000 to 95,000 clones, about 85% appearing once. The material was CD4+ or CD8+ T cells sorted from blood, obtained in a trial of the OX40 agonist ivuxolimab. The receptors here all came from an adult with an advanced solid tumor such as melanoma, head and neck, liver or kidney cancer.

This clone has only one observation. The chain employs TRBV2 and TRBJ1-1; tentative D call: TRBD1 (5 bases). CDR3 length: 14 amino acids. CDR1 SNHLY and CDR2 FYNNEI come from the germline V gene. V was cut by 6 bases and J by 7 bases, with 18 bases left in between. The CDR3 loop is CASRPRVRLDEAFF. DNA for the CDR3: TGTGCCAGCAGGCCCAGGGTGAGATTGGATGAAGCTTTCTTT.

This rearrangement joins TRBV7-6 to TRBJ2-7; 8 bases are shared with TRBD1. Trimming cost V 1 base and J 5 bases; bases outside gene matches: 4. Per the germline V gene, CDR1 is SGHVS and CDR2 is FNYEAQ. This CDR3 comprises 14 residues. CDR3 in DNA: TGTGCCAGCAGCTTAGAGGTGACAGGGGACGAGCAGTACTTC. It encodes CASSLEVTGDEQYF.

CDR3: CASSTHGGVNTGELFF. As DNA, the CDR3 is TGCGCCAGCAGCACACACGGAGGAGTGAACACCGGGGAGCTGTTTTTT. The chain links TRBV4-1 to TRBJ2-2; tentatively, D is TRBD2 (5 bases). Per germline, CDR1 MGHRA and CDR2 YSYEKL. The ends were cut back, 5 bases at V and 1 base at J, with 14 bases in the middle. This CDR3 comprises 16 residues.

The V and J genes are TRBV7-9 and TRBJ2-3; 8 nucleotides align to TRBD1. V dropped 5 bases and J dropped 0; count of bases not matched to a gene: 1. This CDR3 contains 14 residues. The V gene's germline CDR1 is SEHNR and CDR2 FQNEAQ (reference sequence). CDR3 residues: CASSQGASTDTQYF. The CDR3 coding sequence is TGTGCCAGCAGCCAGGGGGCTAGCACAGATACGCAGTATTTT. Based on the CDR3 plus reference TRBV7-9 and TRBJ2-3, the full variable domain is DTGVSQNPRHKITKRGQNVTFRCDPISEHNRLYWYRQTLGQGPEFLTYFQNEAQLEKSRLLSDRFSAERPKGSFSTLEIQRTEQGDSAMYLCASSQGASTDTQYFGPGTRLTVL.

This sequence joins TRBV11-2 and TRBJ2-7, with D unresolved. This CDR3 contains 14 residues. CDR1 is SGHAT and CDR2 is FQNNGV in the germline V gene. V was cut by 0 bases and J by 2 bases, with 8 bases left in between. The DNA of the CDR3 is TGTGCCAGCAGCTTAGAATTCGGTGCCTACGAGCAGTACTTC. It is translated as CASSLEFGAYEQYF.

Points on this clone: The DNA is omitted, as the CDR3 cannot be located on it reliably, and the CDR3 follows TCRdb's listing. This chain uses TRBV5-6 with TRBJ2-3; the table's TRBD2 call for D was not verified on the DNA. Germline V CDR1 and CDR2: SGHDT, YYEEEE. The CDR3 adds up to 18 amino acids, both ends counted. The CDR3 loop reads CASSLTTRFGEGTDTQYF.

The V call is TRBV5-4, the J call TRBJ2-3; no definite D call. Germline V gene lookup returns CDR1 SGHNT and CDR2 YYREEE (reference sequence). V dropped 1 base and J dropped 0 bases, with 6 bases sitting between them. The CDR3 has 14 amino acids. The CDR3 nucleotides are TGTGCCAGCAGCTTGTACCCAAGCACAGATACGCAGTATTTT. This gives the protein CASSLYPSTDTQYF.

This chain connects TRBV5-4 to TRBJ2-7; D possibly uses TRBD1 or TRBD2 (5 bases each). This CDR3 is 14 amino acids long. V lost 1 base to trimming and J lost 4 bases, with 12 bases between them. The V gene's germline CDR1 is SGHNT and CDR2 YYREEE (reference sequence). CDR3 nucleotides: TGTGCCAGCAGCTTGATCGGGGCTCGGTACGAGCAGTACTTC. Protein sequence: CASSLIGARYEQYF.

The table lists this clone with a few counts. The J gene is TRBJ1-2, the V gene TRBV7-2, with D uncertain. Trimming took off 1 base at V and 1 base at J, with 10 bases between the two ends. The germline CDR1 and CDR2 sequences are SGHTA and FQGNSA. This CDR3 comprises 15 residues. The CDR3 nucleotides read TGTGCCAGCAGCTTAGGGGCGGCGGTTAACTATGGCTACACCTTC. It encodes CASSLGAAVNYGYTF.

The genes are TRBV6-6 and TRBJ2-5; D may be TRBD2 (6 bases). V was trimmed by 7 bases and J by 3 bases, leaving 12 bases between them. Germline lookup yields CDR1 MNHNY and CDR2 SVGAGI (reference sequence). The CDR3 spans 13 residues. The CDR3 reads CASTRGGEETQYF. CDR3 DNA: TGTGCCAGCACCCGGGGAGGAGAAGAGACCCAGTACTTC.

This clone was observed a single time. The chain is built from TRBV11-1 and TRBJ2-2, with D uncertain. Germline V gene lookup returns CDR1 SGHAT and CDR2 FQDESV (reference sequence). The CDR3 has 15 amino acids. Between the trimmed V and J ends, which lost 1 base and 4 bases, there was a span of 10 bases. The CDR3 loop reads CASSLVGWGTGELFF. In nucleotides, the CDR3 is TGTGCCAGCAGCTTAGTCGGGTGGGGCACCGGGGAGCTGTTTTTT.

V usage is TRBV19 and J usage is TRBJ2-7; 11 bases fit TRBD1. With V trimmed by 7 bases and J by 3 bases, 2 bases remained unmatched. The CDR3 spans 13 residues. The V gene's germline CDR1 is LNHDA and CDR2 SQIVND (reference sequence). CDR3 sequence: CASKGTGGYEQYF. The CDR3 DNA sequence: TGTGCCAGTAAAGGGACAGGGGGCTACGAGCAGTACTTC.

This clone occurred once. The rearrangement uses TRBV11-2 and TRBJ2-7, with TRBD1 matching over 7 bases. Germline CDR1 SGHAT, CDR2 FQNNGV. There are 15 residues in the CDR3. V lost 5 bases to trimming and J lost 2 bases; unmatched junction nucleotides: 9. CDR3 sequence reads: CASSNKGARTYEQYF. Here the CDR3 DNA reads TGTGCCAGCAGCAATAAGGGGGCGAGAACCTACGAGCAGTACTTC.

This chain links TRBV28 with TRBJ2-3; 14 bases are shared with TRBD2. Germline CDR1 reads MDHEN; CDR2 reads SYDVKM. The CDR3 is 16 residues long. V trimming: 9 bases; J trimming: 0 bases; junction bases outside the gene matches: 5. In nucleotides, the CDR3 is TGTGCCAGTGGACTAGCGGGAGGTCTTAGCACAGATACGCAGTATTTT. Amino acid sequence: CASGLAGGLSTDTQYF. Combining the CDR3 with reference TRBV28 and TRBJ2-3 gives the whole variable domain DVKVTQSSRYLVKRTGEKVFLECVQDMDHENMFWYRQDPGLGLRLIYFSYDVKMKEKGDIPEGYSVSREKKERFSLILESASTNQTSMYLCASGLAGGLSTDTQYFGPGTRLTVL.

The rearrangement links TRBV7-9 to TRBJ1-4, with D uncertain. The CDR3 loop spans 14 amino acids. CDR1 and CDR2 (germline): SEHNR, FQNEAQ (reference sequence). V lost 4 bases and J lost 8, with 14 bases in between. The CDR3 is CASSWSKREEKLFF. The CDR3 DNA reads TGTGCCAGCAGCTGGTCAAAAAGGGAAGAAAAACTGTTTTTT. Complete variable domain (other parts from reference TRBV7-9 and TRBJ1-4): DTGVSQNPRHKITKRGQNVTFRCDPISEHNRLYWYRQTLGQGPEFLTYFQNEAQLEKSRLLSDRFSAERPKGSFSTLEIQRTEQGDSAMYLCASSWSKREEKLFFGSGTQLSVL.

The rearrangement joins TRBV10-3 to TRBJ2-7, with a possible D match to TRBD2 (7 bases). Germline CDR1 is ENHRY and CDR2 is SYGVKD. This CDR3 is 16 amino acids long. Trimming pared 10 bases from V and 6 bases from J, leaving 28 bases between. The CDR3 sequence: CATGPSGGGGVGEQYF. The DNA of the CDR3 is TGTGCCACCGGGCCCTCCGGGGGAGGGGGAGTGGGCGAGCAGTACTTC.

CDR3 DNA sequence: TGCGCCAGCAGCCAAGATTCGAAGGGCTCCTACAATGAGCAGTTCTTC. It translates to CASSQDSKGSYNEQFF. This chain links TRBV4-3 with TRBJ2-1; D unclear. The germline V and J ends were trimmed by 0 bases and 0 bases, with 9 bases remaining between them. The CDR3 sequence is 16 residues long. CDR1 is LGHNA, CDR2 YSLEER, per germline.

CDR3 nucleotides: TGTGCCAGCAGGACAGAGGACACTGAAGCTTTCTTT. Protein product: CASRTEDTEAFF. The chain couples TRBV2 to TRBJ1-1; D perhaps matches TRBD1 (5 bases). The CDR3 is 12 amino acids. Trimming pared 6 bases from V and 3 bases from J, leaving 8 bases between. Germline V gene lookup returns CDR1 SNHLY and CDR2 FYNNEI.

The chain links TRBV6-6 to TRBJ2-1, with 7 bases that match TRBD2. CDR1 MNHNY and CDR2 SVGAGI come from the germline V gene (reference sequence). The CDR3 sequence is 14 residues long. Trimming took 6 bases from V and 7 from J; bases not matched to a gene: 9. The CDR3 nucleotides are TGTGCCAGCAGCCCAGGGAGGGTAGAGAATGAGCAGTTCTTC. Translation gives CASSPGRVENEQFF.

The CDR3 DNA is TGTGCCAGTAGTATGAACGGGGATGTCCACCTGAGCCCCCAGCATTTT. Its translation: CASSMNGDVHLSPQHF. The chain carries TRBV19 and TRBJ1-5, with D uncertain. Trimming took 3 bases from V and 10 from J, leaving 22 bases between them. Germline-derived CDR1 and CDR2 are LNHDA and SQIVND (reference sequence). The CDR3 has 16 amino acids. Combining the CDR3 with reference TRBV19 and TRBJ1-5 gives the whole variable domain DGGITQSPKYLFRKEGQNVTLSCEQNLNHDAMYWYRQDPGQGLRLIYYSQIVNDFQKGDIAEGYSVSREKKESFPLTVTSAQKNPTAFYLCASSMNGDVHLSPQHFGDGTRLSIL.

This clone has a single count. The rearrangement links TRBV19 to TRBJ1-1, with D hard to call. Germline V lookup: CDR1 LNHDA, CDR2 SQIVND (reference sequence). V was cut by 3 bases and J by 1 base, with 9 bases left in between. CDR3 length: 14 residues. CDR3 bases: TGTGCCAGTAGTATTTCGGTAGAGAACACTGAAGCTTTCTTT. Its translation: CASSISVENTEAFF.

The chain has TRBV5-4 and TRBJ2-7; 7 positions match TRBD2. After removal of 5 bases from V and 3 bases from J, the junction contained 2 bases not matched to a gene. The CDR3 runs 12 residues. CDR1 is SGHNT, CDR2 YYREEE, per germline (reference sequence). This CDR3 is CASSKRGYEQYF. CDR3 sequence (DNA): TGTGCCAGCAGTAAGCGGGGCTACGAGCAGTACTTC. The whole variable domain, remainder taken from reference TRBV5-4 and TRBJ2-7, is ETGVTQSPTHLIKTRGQQVTLRCSSQSGHNTVSWYQQALGQGPQFIFQYYREEENGRGNFPPRFSGLQFPNYSSELNVNALELDDSALYLCASSKRGYEQYFGPGTRLTVT.

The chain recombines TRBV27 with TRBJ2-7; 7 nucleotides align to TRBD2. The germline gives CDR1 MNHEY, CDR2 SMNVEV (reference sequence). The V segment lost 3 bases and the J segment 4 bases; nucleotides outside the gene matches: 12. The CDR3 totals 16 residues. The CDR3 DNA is TGTGCCAGCAGTTTGGGGCCCCCCGGGACTACTTACGAGCAGTACTTC. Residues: CASSLGPPGTTYEQYF.

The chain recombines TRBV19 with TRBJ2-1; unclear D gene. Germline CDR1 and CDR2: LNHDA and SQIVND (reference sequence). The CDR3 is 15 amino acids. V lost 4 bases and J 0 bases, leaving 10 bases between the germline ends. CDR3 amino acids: CASSTGLSSYNEQFF. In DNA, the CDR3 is TGTGCCAGTAGTACGGGCCTAAGCTCCTACAATGAGCAGTTCTTC.

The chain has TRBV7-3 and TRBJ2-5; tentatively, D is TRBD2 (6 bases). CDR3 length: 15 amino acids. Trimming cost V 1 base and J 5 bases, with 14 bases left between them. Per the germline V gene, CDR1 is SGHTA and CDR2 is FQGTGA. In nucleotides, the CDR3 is TGTGCCAGCAGCTTAAGGGGAGGCTCTGGGGAGACCCAGTACTTC. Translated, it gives CASSLRGGSGETQYF.

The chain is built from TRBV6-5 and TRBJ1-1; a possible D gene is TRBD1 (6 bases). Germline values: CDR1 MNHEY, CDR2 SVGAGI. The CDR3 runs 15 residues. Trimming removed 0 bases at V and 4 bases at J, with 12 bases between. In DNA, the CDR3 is TGTGCCAGCAGTTACTCGTTTTTAGGGGGCACTGAAGCTTTCTTT. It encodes CASSYSFLGGTEAFF.

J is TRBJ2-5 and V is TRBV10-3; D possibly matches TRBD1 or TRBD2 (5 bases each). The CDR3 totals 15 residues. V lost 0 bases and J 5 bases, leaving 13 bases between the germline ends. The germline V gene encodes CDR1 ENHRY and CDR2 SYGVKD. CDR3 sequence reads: CAISESMAEGETQYF. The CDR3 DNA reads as TGTGCCATCAGTGAGTCGATGGCCGAGGGGGAGACCCAGTACTTC.